The clone carrying this T cell receptor (beta chain) appeared a few times. As yet, its antigen is unknown. Original data processing: Between-group CDR3 differences, defined by clinicopathological status, yielded a distant-metastasis classifier for papillary thyroid cancer. With MiXCR, TCRdb reprocessed the PCR reads. TCRdb's processing, not the authors', yielded these V and J calls. This sample has 84,000 or so clones; around 9.2% occur once, and the top ten carry 8% to 10%. The sample comes from a study of metastatic and nonmetastatic thyroid tumors. Study information: Both malignant and benign thyroid patients supplied peripheral blood and tumor or nodule tissue samples, across which the repertoires of these patients were then compared. Study outcomes and limitations: The reported finding was significantly higher TCR beta diversity in malignant thyroid tumors relative to benign nodules, in blood and tumor.

There were no patients who had received any treatment before thyroid surgery. This CDR3 region has 13 residues. Between the trimmed V and J ends, which lost 3 bases and 9 bases, there was a span of 13 bases. Germline assignment: CDR1 LNHDA and CDR2 SQIVND (reference sequence). V gene TRBV19 combines with J gene TRBJ2-3, with a possible D match to TRBD1 (5 bases). This TCR derives from a female donor with papillary thyroid cancer or a benign thyroid nodule (not recorded which). Some clones in this sample may be carry-over from other donors' samples. Specimen: blood. The CDR3 DNA reads TGTGCCAGTAGTATCCCATCGTGGGGCACGCAGTATTTT. This gives the protein CASSIPSWGTQYF.